The text below deals with one T cell receptor beta chain. Its specificity is not known. This entry comes from a study of T cell responses to AZD1222 COVID-19 vaccine. Profiling relied on immunoSEQ multiplex PCR, and the TCRdb table lists in-frame clones only, not all of them. Among tens of thousands of clones listed, around 90% were seen once. The V gene's germline CDR1 is LNHNV and CDR2 YYDKDF (reference sequence). The ends were cut back, 6 bases at V and 0 bases at J, with 9 bases in the middle. This CDR3 spans 14 amino acids. Study-wide findings and caveats: Among spike-specific TCRs, nearly half reportedly target unmutated variant regions. An increase in Spike-specific TCR breadth and depth was observed after two AZD1222 doses.

The source was peripheral blood, collected on day 0 of AZD1222 vaccination. This TCR was sampled from an adult in good health. The gene calls are TRBV15 and TRBJ1-3; D is undetermined. The CDR3 coding sequence is TGTGCCACCAGGGAGGGTTACTCTGGAAACACCATATATTTT. Protein product: CATREGYSGNTIYF.